The rows below give T cell receptor beta chains drawn from one sample of a study of control samples from healthy donors and cancer patients. The assay was immunoSEQ multiplex PCR, and TCRdb's table has in-frame clones only and misses some. Here the sample spans around 140,000 clones, 91% being singletons. Sample: blood. These TCRs come from a young man in good health. Both conserved end residues are part of each CDR3. D genes are given only for firm matches. Where a row states a size, it is once, few, many or the class of an expanded clone; other rows omit it.

J	V	D	size	DNA	CDR3
TRBJ2-3	TRBV5-6	-	-	TGTGCCAGCAGCTTCCTCAGGATCACAGATACGCAGTATTTT	CASSFLRITDTQYF
TRBJ2-7	TRBV27	TRBD1	-	TGTGCCAGCAGTTTATCGTGGACAGGGGGGAAATACGAGCAGTACTTC	CASSLSWTGGKYEQYF
TRBJ1-1	TRBV6-5	-	-	TGTGCCAGCAGTTATTCGTGGGGGCGCATCACTGAAGCTTTCTTT	CASSYSWGRITEAFF
TRBJ1-1	TRBV28	-	-	TGTGCCAGCAGTTTGTCTTACATCGGGGCTGAAGCTTTCTTT	CASSLSYIGAEAFF
TRBJ2-7	TRBV13	-	-	TGTGCCAGCAGCTTTCAGGGACCCCAGGGACCCTACGAGCAGTACTTC	CASSFQGPQGPYEQYF
TRBJ2-3	TRBV3-1/TRBV3-2	TRBD2	once	TGTGCCAGCAGCCGAGTGGCGGGGGGGCGGACAGATACGCAGTATTTT	CASSRVAGGRTDTQYF
TRBJ1-1	TRBV28	-	-	TGTGCCAGCAGTTTAAGGGGGAACACTGAAGCTTTCTTT	CASSLRGNTEAFF
TRBJ2-1	TRBV5-4	-	-	TGTGCCAGCAGTGGGGGGACGAGAGGCCGGGACAATGAGCAGTTCTTC	CASSGGTRGRDNEQFF
TRBJ2-6	TRBV12-5	-	-	TGTGCTAGTGCGATGGGGGCTGGTGGGGCCAACGTCCTGACTTTC	CASAMGAGGANVLTF
TRBJ1-5	TRBV5-6	-	-	TGTGCCAGCAGCTTGGGAGGAGGAAATCAGCCCCAGCATTTT	CASSLGGGNQPQHF
TRBJ1-2	TRBV30	-	-	TGTGCCTGGAGTGATCTCCGCAGCACTGGTAACTATGGCTACACCTTC	CAWSDLRSTGNYGYTF
TRBJ1-1	TRBV30	-	-	TGTGCCTGGTTGAGAGTCGCTGAAGCTTTCTTT	CAWLRVAEAFF
TRBJ2-7	TRBV2	TRBD2	few	TGTGCCAGCAGTGTGACTAGCGGGGGGGGAACCTACGAGCAGTACTTC	CASSVTSGGGTYEQYF
TRBJ1-1	TRBV7-8	-	-	TGTGCCAGCAGCTCCCGCTTCGCTGAAGCTTTCTTT	CASSSRFAEAFF
TRBJ1-1	TRBV28	-	-	TGTGCCAGCAGTTTAAGGCGAACTATAGATCCCGAAGCTTTCTTT	CASSLRRTIDPEAFF
TRBJ2-1	TRBV5-8	-	-	TGTGCCAGCAGCTTGAGCCCTTCCAATGAGCAGTTCTTC	CASSLSPSNEQFF
TRBJ1-3	TRBV6-6	-	-	TGTGCCAGCAGTCCCCGTTCAGGGTCCCCCTCTGGAAACACCATATATTTT	CASSPRSGSPSGNTIYF
TRBJ1-5	TRBV19	-	many	TGTGCCAGTATAAATGGGATCAATCAGCCCCAGCATTTT	CASINGINQPQHF
TRBJ2-1	TRBV5-1	-	-	TGCGCCAGCGGGCAGGGTCAGTCCTACAATGAGCAGTTCTTC	CASGQGQSYNEQFF
TRBJ1-1	TRBV5-1	TRBD1	-	TGCGCCAGCAGCGTGACAGGGCGAGCTTTCTTT	CASSVTGRAFF
TRBJ2-7	TRBV6-5	-	-	TGTGCCAGCAGTTACTCGAAGGGGACGTCTTCCTACGAGCAGTACTTC	CASSYSKGTSSYEQYF
TRBJ2-1	TRBV7-3	TRBD1	-	TGTGCCAGCAGCCTAGGGACAGCCTACAATGAGCAGTTCTTC	CASSLGTAYNEQFF
TRBJ2-5	TRBV5-1	TRBD1	-	TGCGCCAGCAGCTTGGGACAGGGGAATGGAGAGACCCAGTACTTC	CASSLGQGNGETQYF
TRBJ2-2	TRBV19	TRBD1	-	TGTGCCAGTACCGTTGACAGGGAAACCGGGGAGCTGTTTTTT	CASTVDRETGELFF
TRBJ1-1	TRBV12-3/TRBV12-4	-	-	TGTGCCAGCAGTTTTGCAGAGAACACTGAAGCTTTCTTT	CASSFAENTEAFF
TRBJ1-1	TRBV5-1	TRBD1	-	TGCGCCAGCAGGGAGGGACAGATAAACACTGAAGCTTTCTTT	CASREGQINTEAFF
TRBJ2-3	TRBV19	TRBD1	-	TGTGCCAGTCTACAGGGGGATACGCAGTATTTT	CASLQGDTQYF
TRBJ2-7	TRBV7-8	TRBD1	once	TGTGCCAGCAGCCCCCGGGACAGGGTATACGAGCAGTACTTC	CASSPRDRVYEQYF
TRBJ2-2	TRBV7-3	TRBD2	-	TGTGCCAGCAGTATCCCCGGGGGGGCTAACACCGGGGAGCTGTTTTTT	CASSIPGGANTGELFF
TRBJ1-1	TRBV28	-	-	TGTGCCAGCACCCGGGACCTTCGGACTGAAGCTTTCTTT	CASTRDLRTEAFF
TRBJ2-7	TRBV5-6	-	few	TGTGCCAGCAGCTTGGCCGTAGGCGGGGTGCAGTACTTC	CASSLAVGGVQYF
TRBJ1-4	TRBV2	-	-	TGTGCCAGCAGTGCGAAGGGGAGAGAGAGAGAAAAACTGTTTTTT	CASSAKGREREKLFF
TRBJ1-6	TRBV5-4	-	few	TGTGCCAGCAGCTTACAGGCAGCTACCTATAATTCACCCCTCCACTTT	CASSLQAATYNSPLHF
TRBJ1-4	TRBV24-1	-	-	TGTGCCACCAGTTTATCAAACAGGCGGACCACTAATGAAAAACTGTTTTTT	CATSLSNRRTTNEKLFF
TRBJ2-1	TRBV5-1	-	once	TGCGCCAGCAGCTTCTCAGGGAATGAGCAGTTCTTC	CASSFSGNEQFF
TRBJ2-7	TRBV3-1/TRBV3-2	-	-	TGTGCCAGCAGCCCGGGACGGGAAGCCTACGAGCAGTACTTC	CASSPGREAYEQYF
TRBJ1-2	TRBV10-3	-	few	TGTGCCATCAGTGAGTTCCCGGGGGATGGCTACACCTTC	CAISEFPGDGYTF
TRBJ2-7	TRBV6-2/TRBV6-3	-	-	TGTGCCAGCAGTTACTCGATTGCCCGGACAGTTGATTCCTACGAGCAGTACTTC	CASSYSIARTVDSYEQYF
TRBJ1-2	TRBV13	-	-	TGTGCCAGCAGCCCGAGGGGGACCTACTATGGCTACACCTTC	CASSPRGTYYGYTF
TRBJ2-2	TRBV9	TRBD1	-	TGTGCCAGCCGGACAGGGATCCTCGGGGAGCTGTTTTTT	CASRTGILGELFF
TRBJ1-1	TRBV6-5	-	-	TGTGCCAGCAGTCCGTGGCCGGGGACTGAAGCTTTCTTT	CASSPWPGTEAFF
TRBJ2-2	TRBV5-5	TRBD1	-	TGTGCCAGCAGCTTGGCGGGACAGCCTACCGGGGAGCTGTTTTTT	CASSLAGQPTGELFF
TRBJ2-7	TRBV27	-	once	TGTGCCAGCAGTCCCCGGACTATCCTTTACGAGCAGTACTTC	CASSPRTILYEQYF
TRBJ2-3	TRBV6-4	TRBD2	-	TGTGCCAGCAGCCCCAGCGGGGGAACAGATACGCAGTATTTT	CASSPSGGTDTQYF
TRBJ2-3	TRBV28	-	-	TGTGCCAGCAGTTTACTTCTGGAACCGATGGAAACTAGCACAGATACGCAGTATTTT	CASSLLLEPMETSTDTQYF
TRBJ2-2	TRBV29-1	-	-	TGCAGCGCTGCCTCGGTGAACACCGGGGAGCTGTTTTTT	CSAASVNTGELFF
TRBJ1-5	TRBV28	TRBD1	-	TGTGCCAGCAGTTTAGGTACAGGGGTTCATCAGCCCCAGCATTTT	CASSLGTGVHQPQHF
TRBJ1-2	TRBV25-1	TRBD1	-	TGTGCCAGCAGTGACCCAGGGGGAAACTATGGCTACACCTTC	CASSDPGGNYGYTF
TRBJ1-3	TRBV7-6	-	once	TGTGCCAGCAGCCAAGGGAACACTGGAAACACCATATATTTT	CASSQGNTGNTIYF
TRBJ1-4	TRBV10-3	-	few	TGTGCCATCAGTGAGTCGAGAAACAGCGAAAAACTGTTTTTT	CAISESRNSEKLFF
TRBJ1-5	TRBV2	TRBD1	-	TGTGCCAGCAGTGACGTGGACAGGGGAAATCAGCCCCAGCATTTT	CASSDVDRGNQPQHF
TRBJ2-1	TRBV6-5	-	few	TGTGCCAGCAGATCGGGGGGCGGGTCCTACAATGAGCAGTTCTTC	CASRSGGGSYNEQFF
TRBJ1-2	TRBV28	-	-	TGTGCCAGCTTTGGTAGTCCCTATGGCTACACCTTC	CASFGSPYGYTF
TRBJ1-3	TRBV7-4	-	-	TGTGCCAGCAGCTTAGCGAAGGGAGAGGACTCTGGAAACACCATATATTTT	CASSLAKGEDSGNTIYF
TRBJ1-1	TRBV5-4	-	-	TGTGCCAGCAGCTTTATGGGTCTCACTGAAGCTTTCTTT	CASSFMGLTEAFF